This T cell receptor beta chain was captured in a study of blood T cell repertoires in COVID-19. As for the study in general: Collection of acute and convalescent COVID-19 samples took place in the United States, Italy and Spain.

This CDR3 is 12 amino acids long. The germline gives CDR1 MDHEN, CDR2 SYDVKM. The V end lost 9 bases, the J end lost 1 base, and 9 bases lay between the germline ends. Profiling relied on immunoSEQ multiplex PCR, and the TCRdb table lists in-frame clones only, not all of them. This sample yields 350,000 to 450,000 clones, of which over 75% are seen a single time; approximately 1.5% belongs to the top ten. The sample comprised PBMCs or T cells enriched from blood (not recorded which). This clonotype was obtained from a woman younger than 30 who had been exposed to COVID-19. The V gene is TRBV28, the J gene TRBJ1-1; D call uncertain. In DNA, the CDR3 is TGTGCCAGTGGCAGGCCGAACACTGAAGCTTTCTTT. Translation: CASGRPNTEAFF.